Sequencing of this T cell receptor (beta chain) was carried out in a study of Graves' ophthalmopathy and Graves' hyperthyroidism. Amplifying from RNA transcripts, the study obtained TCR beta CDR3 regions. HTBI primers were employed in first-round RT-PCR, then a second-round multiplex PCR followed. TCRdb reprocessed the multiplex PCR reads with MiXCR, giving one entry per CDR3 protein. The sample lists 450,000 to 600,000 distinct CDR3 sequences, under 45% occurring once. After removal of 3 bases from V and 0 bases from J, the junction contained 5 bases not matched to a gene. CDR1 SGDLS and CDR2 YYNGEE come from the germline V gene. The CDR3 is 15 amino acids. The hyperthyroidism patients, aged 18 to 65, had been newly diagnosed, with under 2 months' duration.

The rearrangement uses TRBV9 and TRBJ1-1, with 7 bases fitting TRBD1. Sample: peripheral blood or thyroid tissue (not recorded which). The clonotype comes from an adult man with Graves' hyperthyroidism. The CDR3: CASSEQGLLNTEAFF. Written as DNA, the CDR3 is TGTGCCAGCAGCGAACAGGGGTTACTGAACACTGAAGCTTTCTTT.